This record concerns one T cell receptor beta chain sequence. Antigen: not known. Compared with germline, one end of the junction differs, possibly owing to a read error. These data originate in a study of cytomegalovirus exposure and HLA in healthy donors. Findings of the study overall: Associated with cytomegalovirus, according to the listing, were 150 to 200 TCR beta chains.

From germline, CDR1 is MDHEN and CDR2 SYDVKM. CDR3 length: 14 amino acids. Primers: 60 Vbeta forward and 13 Jbeta reverse. Method: immunoSEQ multiplex PCR; TCRdb's copy keeps in-frame clones and lacks some. This sample has about 200,000 clones, with around 73% found just once. Material for sequencing was PBMCs. The chain employs TRBV28 and TRBJ1-1; D call uncertain. This receptor was obtained from a male donor in good health and CMV-seronegative. The CDR3 DNA reads as TGTGCCAGCGGTTTGGGCGACATGAACACTGAAGCTTTCTTT. Amino acid sequence: CASGLGDMNTEAFF.